The sequence of this T cell receptor (beta chain) was determined in a study of blood T cell repertoires in COVID-19. Looking at the study overall: From the United States, Italy and Spain came samples of acute and convalescent COVID-19. T cells, B-cell-depleted T cells, or PBMCs provided the cDNA or gDNA that served as material.

Trimming took 5 bases from V and 5 from J; bases not matched to a gene: 2. Germline loops: CDR1 ENHRY, CDR2 SYGVKD. This CDR3 spans 12 amino acids. This table comes from immunoSEQ multiplex PCR, and its TCRdb copy is limited to in-frame clones, with some not included. The table shows about 140,000 clones, with 84% occurring only once. Grouping used clinical history reported by participants in a survey and questionnaire. Sequenced input: PBMCs or T cells enriched from blood (not recorded which). The chain has TRBV10-3 and TRBJ2-5, with 7 bases lining up with TRBD1. The TCR was taken from a woman aged 50 to 60 with acute COVID-19. The CDR3 is CAISNRGETQYF. DNA of the CDR3: TGTGCCATCAGTAACAGGGGCGAGACCCAGTACTTC.